These 21 T cell receptor beta chains came from one sample sequenced in a study of low-dose radiotherapy and immunotherapy resistance in tumors (dated by TCRdb to between 2020 and 2023). These reads were obtained on an Illumina HiSeq 2500. Superscript III and a set of TRAV- and TRBV-specific primers were used to synthesize first-strand cDNA, so that both TCRalpha and TCRbeta chains were covered. TCRs were amplified for about 22 PCR cycles with Phusion, using a constant-region primer paired with the adapter attached to the V primers. The public sequencing data were trimmed at Q25 with fastp and processed into clonotypes with MiXCR by TCRdb, which kept only in-frame beta chains. For every CDR3 protein sequence, its rows merge into one entry that carries the most common genes and DNA. The sample profile shows around 80,000 distinct CDR3 sequences; over 15% of them were found once. The top ten clonotypes cover less than 1.5% of the sample.

The intended sense of this specimen's time point label: after trial treatment. This sample's treatment or condition label indicates: LDRT plus nivolumab, ipilimumab, low-dose cyclophosphamide and aspirin (RACIN trial). The starting material was PBMCs, obtained after low-dose radiotherapy plus immunotherapy. The receptors here all came from a male donor with prostate cancer.

This clonotype appeared many times. The chain joins TRBV20-1 to TRBJ2-3; 9 positions agree with TRBD2. The ends lost 5 bases at V and 4 bases at J; junction bases unmatched: 10. Germline-derived CDR1 and CDR2 are DFQATT and SNEGSKA (reference sequence). The CDR3 covers 15 residues. For the CDR3, the DNA is TGCAGTGCTCCCCCTCTTAGCGGGAGCGCAGATACGCAGTATTTT. It yields the protein CSAPPLSGSADTQYF.

This clonotype was recorded many times. The chain recombines TRBV7-2 with TRBJ1-5; 9 bases match TRBD1. With V trimmed by 4 bases and J by 1 base, 5 bases remained unmatched. The V gene's germline CDR1 is SGHTA and CDR2 FQGNSA. This CDR3 is 16 amino acids long. The CDR3 sequence: CASSSAGQGSNQPQHF. Written as DNA, the CDR3 is TGTGCCAGCAGCTCCGCGGGACAGGGAAGCAATCAGCCCCAGCATTTT.

Ten or more counts support this clonotype. The chain recombines TRBV7-2 with TRBJ1-5, with D unresolved. The CDR3 spans 13 residues. In germline, CDR1 is SGHTA, CDR2 FQGNSA. V lost 5 bases, J lost 7 bases, and 12 bases lay in between. As DNA, the CDR3 is TGTGCCAGCAGCCGCATTAGCGGACAGCCCCAGCATTTT. Translation gives CASSRISGQPQHF.

This clonotype was recorded at least ten times. The genes are TRBV28 and TRBJ1-1; D unresolved. Trimming cost V 6 bases and J 0 bases, with 8 bases left between them. Germline V gene lookup returns CDR1 MDHEN and CDR2 SYDVKM. The length of the CDR3 is 13 residues. DNA of the CDR3: TGTGCCAGCAGCACCTTATTGAACACTGAAGCTTTCTTT. Translating it yields CASSTLLNTEAFF.

On this clonotype itself: Possible read error: a much larger clone is one base away. V is TRBV7-9 and J is TRBJ2-7; the D is unclear. CDR3 length: 14 residues. Germline assignment: CDR1 SEHNR and CDR2 FQNEAQ (reference sequence). CDR3 DNA sequence: TGTGACAGCAGCTTATGGACGGATTCCTACGAGCAGTACTTC. This sequence encodes CDSSLWTDSYEQYF. Based on the CDR3 plus reference TRBV7-9 and TRBJ2-7, the full variable domain is DTGVSQNPRHKITKRGQNVTFRCDPISEHNRLYWYRQTLGQGPEFLTYFQNEAQLEKSRLLSDRFSAERPKGSFSTLEIQRTEQGDSAMYLCDSSLWTDSYEQYFGPGTRLTVT.

This clonotype was counted many times. This rearrangement joins TRBV14 to TRBJ2-1; D gene ambiguous. The CDR3 is made up of 11 amino acids. Germline CDR1 SGHDN, CDR2 FVKESK. The V gene lost 2 bases and the J gene lost 8 bases, with 4 bases spanning the gap. Written as DNA, the CDR3 is TGTGCCAGCAGCCAAACGCATGAGCAGTTCTTC. Amino acid sequence: CASSQTHEQFF.

At least ten counts were recorded for this clonotype. The chain links TRBV7-2 to TRBJ2-3; no clear D. Per germline, CDR1 SGHTA and CDR2 FQGNSA. V gave up 0 bases and J gave up 5 bases, with 12 bases separating them. This CDR3 has 15 amino acids. The CDR3 coding sequence is TGTGCCAGCAGCTTAGCGTTGGTGGTTGGAGATACGCAGTATTTT. Its translation: CASSLALVVGDTQYF.

This clonotype was observed many times. The chain employs TRBV5-1 and TRBJ2-1, with 12 bases matching TRBD2. CDR3 length equals 16 residues. V lost 4 bases to trimming and J lost 7 bases; unmatched junction nucleotides: 9. Germline assignment: CDR1 SGHRS and CDR2 YFSETQ. CDR3 DNA: TGCGCCAGCAGCCCTCAACTAGCGGGGGGACGTAATGAGCAGTTCTTC. Its translation is CASSPQLAGGRNEQFF. The entire variable domain, with the rest obtained from reference TRBV5-1 and TRBJ2-1, is as follows: KAGVTQTPRYLIKTRGQQVTLSCSPISGHRSVSWYQQTPGQGLQFLFEYFSETQRNKGNFPGRFSGRQFSNSRSEMNVSTLELGDSALYLCASSPQLAGGRNEQFFGPGTRLTVL.

This clonotype was seen many times. V usage is TRBV11-2 and J usage is TRBJ2-4; D gene uncertain. Germline CDR1 reads SGHAT; CDR2 reads FQNNGV. V lost 4 bases to trimming and J lost 0 bases, with 7 bases between them. The CDR3 is 14 amino acids. Written as DNA, the CDR3 is TGTGCCAGCAGCTCGAGGCTAGCCAAAAACATTCAGTACTTC. It is translated as CASSSRLAKNIQYF.

In this sample, this clonotype turned up many times. V usage is TRBV28 and J usage is TRBJ2-7; 7 bases agree with TRBD2. CDR3 length equals 13 residues. The germline V gene has CDR1 MDHEN and CDR2 SYDVKM. V shed 10 bases and J 3 bases; nucleotides not matched to a gene: 9. The CDR3 nucleotides are TGTGCCACCAAGGAGGGAGGGCGCTACGAGCAGTACTTC. Amino acid sequence: CATKEGGRYEQYF.

This clonotype has at least ten counts. This chain connects TRBV4-1 to TRBJ2-7; D call uncertain. Trimming left V 0 bases short and J 6 bases short, with 6 bases between. Looked up from germline, CDR1 is MGHRA and CDR2 is YSYEKL. This CDR3 region has 12 residues. CDR3 DNA sequence: TGCGCCAGCAGCCAAGAAGTGGGCGAGCAGTACTTC. It specifies CASSQEVGEQYF.

The sample holds many counts of this clonotype. V and J are TRBV19 and TRBJ2-3; TRBD2 matches 11 bases. The germline gives CDR1 LNHDA, CDR2 SQIVND (reference sequence). The CDR3 is 16 amino acids. Unmatched junction bases numbered 9, after V lost 6 bases and J lost 4 bases. The DNA of the CDR3 is TGTGCCAGTAGGGAACTAGCGGGAGAGGGAGCAGATACGCAGTATTTT. This codes for CASRELAGEGADTQYF.

This clonotype has a count of ten or more. V gene TRBV12-3 or TRBV12-4 combines with J gene TRBJ2-2; 11 bases line up with TRBD2. Trimming removed 6 bases from V and 10 bases from J; junction bases left unmatched: 10. This CDR3 has 15 residues. CDR3 loop: CASSPPSGRFLELFF. CDR3 in DNA: TGTGCCAGCAGCCCCCCTAGCGGGAGGTTCCTGGAGCTGTTTTTT.

This clonotype has ten or more counts. The chain joins TRBV6-2 or TRBV6-3 to TRBJ2-7; 7 positions match TRBD1. The CDR3 contains 11 residues. Germline-derived CDR1 and CDR2 are MNHEY and SVGEGT. V trimming: 8 bases; J trimming: 3 bases; junction bases outside the gene matches: 1. This CDR3 is CASGDSYEQYF. The DNA of the CDR3 is TGTGCCAGCGGGGACAGCTACGAGCAGTACTTC.

This clonotype occurred many times. The chain couples TRBV2 to TRBJ2-2; tentatively, D is TRBD2 (6 bases). V lost 4 bases and J lost 5, with 11 bases in between. This CDR3 has 14 residues. CDR1 and CDR2 (germline): SNHLY, FYNNEI. This CDR3 reads CASSVEGGTGELFF. The CDR3 DNA sequence: TGTGCCAGCAGTGTGGAGGGAGGAACCGGGGAGCTGTTTTTT.

Details on this clonotype: Given a much more abundant clone one base away, this may be a read error. The genes are TRBV7-2 and TRBJ2-1; D may be TRBD2 (6 bases). Per the germline V gene, CDR1 is SGHTA and CDR2 is FQGNSA. Trimming pared 1 base from V and 10 bases from J, leaving 17 bases between. The CDR3 consists of 15 residues. The CDR3 region is CASSLGGGGADEQFF. CDR3 DNA sequence: TGTGCCAGCAGCTTAGGTGGAGGCGGGGCGGACGAGCAGTTCTTC. The whole variable domain, filled in from reference TRBV7-2 and TRBJ2-1, reads GAGVSQSPSNKVTEKGKDVELRCDPISGHTALYWYRQSLGQGLEFLIYFQGNSAPDKSGLPSDRFSAERTGGSVSTLTIQRTQQEDSAVYLCASSLGGGGADEQFFGPGTRLTVL.

This clonotype appeared many times. The chain links TRBV29-1 to TRBJ1-1; weak D call: TRBD1 (5 bases). This CDR3 comprises 13 residues. Trimming pared 6 bases from V and 4 bases from J, leaving 15 bases between. The V gene's germline CDR1 is SQVTM and CDR2 ANQGSEA. This CDR3 reads CSVRTLGGTEAFF. DNA of the CDR3: TGCAGCGTCCGGACCCTGGGGGGCACTGAAGCTTTCTTT.

This sequence joins TRBV6-6 and TRBJ2-7, with D possibly TRBD2 on 6 matching bases. The V gene lost 6 bases and the J gene lost 2 bases, with 8 bases spanning the gap. The CDR3 consists of 12 residues. Germline CDR1 is MNHNY and CDR2 is SVGAGI (reference sequence). The CDR3 is CASREGTYEQYF. CDR3 bases: TGTGCCAGCAGGGAGGGAACCTACGAGCAGTACTTC.

In its sample, this clonotype was seen many times. V usage is TRBV7-8 and J usage is TRBJ2-5; TRBD2 agrees at 12 bases. This CDR3 has 18 amino acids. Germline-derived CDR1 and CDR2 are SGHVS and FQNEAQ. Losses at the gene ends were 0 bases for V and 7 bases for J; bases not matched to a gene: 12. The CDR3 DNA follows: TGTGCCAGCAGCTTAGCTCGAGTACTAGCGGGAGGAAAAGCGACCCAGTACTTC. Translated: CASSLARVLAGGKATQYF.

This clonotype was detected ten times or more. The chain carries TRBV27 and TRBJ2-4, with a weak D call TRBD2 (7 bases). The CDR3 runs 15 residues. Germline V CDR1 and CDR2: MNHEY, SMNVEV (reference sequence). V was pared by 0 bases and J by 8 bases, with 14 bases between. CDR3 protein: CASSLSSGGADIQYF. The CDR3 nucleotides are TGTGCCAGCAGTTTATCGTCGGGGGGCGCCGACATTCAGTACTTC.

This clonotype was seen ten or more times. The CDR3 sequence: CASSLGRGWQYF. For the CDR3, the DNA is TGTGCCAGCAGTTTAGGTCGGGGTTGGCAGTACTTC. The chain employs TRBV28 and TRBJ2-7; D is possibly TRBD2 (5 bases). The CDR3 sequence is 12 residues long. Germline lookup yields CDR1 MDHEN and CDR2 SYDVKM. Trimming removed 2 bases from V and 9 bases from J, with 11 bases in between.